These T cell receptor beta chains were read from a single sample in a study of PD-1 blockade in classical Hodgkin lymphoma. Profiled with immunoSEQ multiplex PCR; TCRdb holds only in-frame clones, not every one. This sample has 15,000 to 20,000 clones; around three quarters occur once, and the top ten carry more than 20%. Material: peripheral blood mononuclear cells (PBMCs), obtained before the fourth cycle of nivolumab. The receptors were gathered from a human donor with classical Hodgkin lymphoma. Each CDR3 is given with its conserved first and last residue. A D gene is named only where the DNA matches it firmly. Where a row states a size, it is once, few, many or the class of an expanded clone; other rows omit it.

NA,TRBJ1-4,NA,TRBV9,CASSVASSPGEKLFF,TGTGCCAGCAGCGTAGCTAGTAGCCCCGGAGAAAAACTGTTTTTT
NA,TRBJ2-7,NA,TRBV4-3,CASSQLQSSYEQYF,TGCGCCAGCAGCCAACTACAAAGCTCCTACGAGCAGTACTTC
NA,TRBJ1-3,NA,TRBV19,CASSAGDTGNTIYF,TGTGCCAGTAGTGCAGGGGACACTGGAAACACCATATATTTT
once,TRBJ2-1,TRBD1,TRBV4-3,CASSQEVGTGLGEQFF,TGCGCCAGCAGCCAAGAGGTCGGGACAGGGCTAGGTGAGCAGTTCTTC
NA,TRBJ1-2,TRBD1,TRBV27,CASSFLTTGSGYTF,TGTGCCAGCAGTTTTCTAACGACAGGGTCGGGCTACACCTTC
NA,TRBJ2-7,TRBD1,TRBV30,CAWSLRDRVSYEQYF,TGTGCCTGGAGTCTGCGAGACAGGGTCTCCTACGAGCAGTACTTC
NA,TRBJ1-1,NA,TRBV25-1,CASSVGGRNTEAFF,TGTGCCAGCAGTGTCGGGGGGCGTAACACTGAAGCTTTCTTT
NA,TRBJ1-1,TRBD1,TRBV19,CASSYLTGGVGTEAFF,TGTGCCAGTAGTTACCTAACAGGGGGTGTAGGAACTGAAGCTTTCTTT
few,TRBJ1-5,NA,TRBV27,CASSLQGNSNQPQHF,TGTGCCAGCAGTCTCCAGGGTAATAGCAATCAGCCCCAGCATTTT
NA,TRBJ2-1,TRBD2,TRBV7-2,CASSPPGLAGGHNEQFF,TGTGCCAGCAGTCCTCCGGGACTAGCGGGAGGCCACAATGAGCAGTTCTTC
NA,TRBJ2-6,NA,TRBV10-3,CAIRLDTSGANVLTF,TGTGCCATCAGATTGGACACCTCTGGGGCCAACGTCCTGACTTTC
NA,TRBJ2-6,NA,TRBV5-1,CASSLSFGANVLTF,TGCGCCAGCAGCCTCTCCTTTGGGGCCAACGTCCTGACTTTC
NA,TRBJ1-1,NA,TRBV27,CASKRFGGGTEAFF,TGTGCCAGCAAGAGGTTTGGGGGCGGCACTGAAGCTTTCTTT
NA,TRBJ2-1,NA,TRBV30,CAWRVSSYNEQFF,TGTGCCTGGAGGGTGAGCTCCTACAATGAGCAGTTCTTC
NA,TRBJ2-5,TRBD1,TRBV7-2,CASSGALGTAEQETQYF,TGTGCCAGCAGCGGAGCTCTTGGGACAGCTGAACAAGAGACCCAGTACTTC
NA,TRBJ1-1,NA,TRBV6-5,CASSSGDGEAFF,TGTGCCAGCAGCTCGGGGGACGGTGAAGCTTTCTTT
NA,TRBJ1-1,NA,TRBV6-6,CASSYLGGTEAFF,TGTGCCAGCAGTTACCTGGGGGGCACTGAAGCTTTCTTT
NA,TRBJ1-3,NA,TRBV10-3,CAISGRTGASGNTIYF,TGTGCCATCAGTGGGCGCACTGGGGCCTCTGGAAACACCATATATTTT
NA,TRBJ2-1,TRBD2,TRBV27,CASSPTLADPFF,TGTGCCAGCAGTCCTACACTAGCGGACCCTTTCTTC
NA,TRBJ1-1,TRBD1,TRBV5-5,CASSLFGTGAGTEAFF,TGTGCCAGCAGCTTGTTCGGGACAGGGGCGGGAACTGAAGCTTTCTTT
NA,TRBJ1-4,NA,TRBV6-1,CASSEGLRSEKLFF,TGTGCCAGCAGTGAAGGACTAAGATCTGAAAAACTGTTTTTT
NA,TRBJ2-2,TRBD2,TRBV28,CASTLGGAVGELFF,TGTGCCAGCACCCTCGGGGGGGCAGTCGGGGAGCTGTTTTTT
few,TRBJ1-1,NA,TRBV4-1,CASSQVLRLKGTEAFF,TGCGCCAGCAGCCAAGTCCTCAGGTTAAAGGGGACTGAAGCTTTCTTT
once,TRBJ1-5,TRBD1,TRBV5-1,CASSAEPTGTGNQPQHF,TGCGCCAGCAGCGCAGAACCGACCGGGACAGGCAATCAGCCCCAGCATTTT
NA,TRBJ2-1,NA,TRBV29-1,CSVEVPRGFF,TGCAGCGTTGAAGTCCCCAGGGGGTTCTTC
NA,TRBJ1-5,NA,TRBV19,CASTVNDRLVQPQHF,TGTGCCAGTACCGTAAACGACAGGCTTGTTCAGCCCCAGCATTTT
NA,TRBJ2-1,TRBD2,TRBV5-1,CASSYGLAGGPGNEQFF,TGCGCCAGCAGCTACGGACTAGCGGGAGGGCCAGGCAATGAGCAGTTCTTC
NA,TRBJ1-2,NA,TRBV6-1,CASTYGGGGNYGYTF,TGTGCCAGCACCTACGGGGGGGGAGGGAACTATGGCTACACCTTC
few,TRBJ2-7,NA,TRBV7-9,CASSNWEF,TGTGCCAGCAGCAACTGGGAATTC
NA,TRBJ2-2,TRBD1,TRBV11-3,CASSNRGTVNTGELFF,TGTGCCAGCAGCAACCGAGGGACAGTGAACACCGGGGAGCTGTTTTTT
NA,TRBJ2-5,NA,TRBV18,CASSPRQAYQETQYF,TGTGCCAGCTCACCACGACAGGCCTACCAAGAGACCCAGTACTTC
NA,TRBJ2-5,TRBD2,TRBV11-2,CASSVNGGWEETQYF,TGTGCCAGCAGCGTCAACGGGGGGTGGGAAGAGACCCAGTACTTC
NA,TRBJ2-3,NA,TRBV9,CASSVAVGAYTDTQYF,TGTGCCAGCAGCGTAGCTGTGGGAGCTTACACAGATACGCAGTATTTT
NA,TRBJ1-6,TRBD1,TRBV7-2,CASSLGAAGGGNSPLHF,TGTGCCAGCAGCTTAGGAGCGGCAGGGGGCGGTAATTCACCCCTCCACTTT